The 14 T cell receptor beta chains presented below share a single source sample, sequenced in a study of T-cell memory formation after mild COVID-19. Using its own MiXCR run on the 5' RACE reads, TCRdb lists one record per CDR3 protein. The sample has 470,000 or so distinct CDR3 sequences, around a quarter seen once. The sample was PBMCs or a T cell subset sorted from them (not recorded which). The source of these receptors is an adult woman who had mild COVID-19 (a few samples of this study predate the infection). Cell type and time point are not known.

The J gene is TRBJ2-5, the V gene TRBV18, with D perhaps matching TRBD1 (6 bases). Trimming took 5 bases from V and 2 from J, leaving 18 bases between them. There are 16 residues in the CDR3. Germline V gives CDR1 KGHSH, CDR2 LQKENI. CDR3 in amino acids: CASSANPGTHQETQYF. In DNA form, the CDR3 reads TGTGCCAGCTCAGCGAACCCCGGGACACATCAAGAGACCCAGTACTTC.

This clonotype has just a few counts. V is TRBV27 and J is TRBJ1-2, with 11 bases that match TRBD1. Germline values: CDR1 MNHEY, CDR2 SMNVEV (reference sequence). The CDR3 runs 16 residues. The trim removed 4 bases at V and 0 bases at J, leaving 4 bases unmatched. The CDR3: CASSSGTGGPNYGYTF. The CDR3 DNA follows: TGTGCCAGCAGTTCGGGGACAGGGGGTCCTAACTATGGCTACACCTTC.

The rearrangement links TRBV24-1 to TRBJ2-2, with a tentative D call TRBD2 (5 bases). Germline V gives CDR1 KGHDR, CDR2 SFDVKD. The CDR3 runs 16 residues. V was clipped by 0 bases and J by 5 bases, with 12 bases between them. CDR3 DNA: TGTGCCACCAGTGATTTGGGGAGCGGATCAACCGGGGAGCTGTTTTTT. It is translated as CATSDLGSGSTGELFF.

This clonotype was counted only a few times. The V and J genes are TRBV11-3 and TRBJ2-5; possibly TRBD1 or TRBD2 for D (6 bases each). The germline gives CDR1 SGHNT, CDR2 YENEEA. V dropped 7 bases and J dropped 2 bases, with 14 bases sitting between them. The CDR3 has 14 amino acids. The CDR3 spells CASTGGGGQETQYF. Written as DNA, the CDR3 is TGTGCCAGCACTGGCGGAGGGGGGCAAGAGACCCAGTACTTC.

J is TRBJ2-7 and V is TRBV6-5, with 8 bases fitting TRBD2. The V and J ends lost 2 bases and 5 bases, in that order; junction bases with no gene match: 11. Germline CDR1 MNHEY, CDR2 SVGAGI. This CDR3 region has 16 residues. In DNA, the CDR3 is TGTGCCAGCAGTTACGTCCTAGCGGGTCCTATGGACGAGCAGTACTTC. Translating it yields CASSYVLAGPMDEQYF.

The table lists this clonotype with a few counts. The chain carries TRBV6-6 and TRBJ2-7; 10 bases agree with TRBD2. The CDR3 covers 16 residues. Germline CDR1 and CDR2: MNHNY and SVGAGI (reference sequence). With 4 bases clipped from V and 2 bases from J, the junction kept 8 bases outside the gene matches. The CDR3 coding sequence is TGTGCCAGCAGTTGGCAGACTAGCGGGCTCGCCTACGAGCAGTACTTC. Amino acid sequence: CASSWQTSGLAYEQYF.

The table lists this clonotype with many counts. The CDR3 bases are TGCGCCAGCAGCCCCGGGACCCCTTACGAGCAGTACTTC. Its translation is CASSPGTPYEQYF. The rearrangement uses TRBV5-1 and TRBJ2-7, with D perhaps assigned TRBD1 or TRBD2 (5 bases each). Trimming cost V 4 bases and J 4 bases, with 12 bases left between them. The CDR3 extends over 13 amino acids. CDR1 is SGHRS and CDR2 is YFSETQ in the germline V gene. The whole variable domain, filled in from reference TRBV5-1 and TRBJ2-7, reads KAGVTQTPRYLIKTRGQQVTLSCSPISGHRSVSWYQQTPGQGLQFLFEYFSETQRNKGNFPGRFSGRQFSNSRSEMNVSTLELGDSALYLCASSPGTPYEQYFGPGTRLTVT.

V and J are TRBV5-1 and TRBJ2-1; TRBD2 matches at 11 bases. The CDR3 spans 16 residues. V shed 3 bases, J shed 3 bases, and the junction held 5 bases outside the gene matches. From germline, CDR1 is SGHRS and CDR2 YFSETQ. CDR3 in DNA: TGCGCCAGCAGCTCCGGGACTAGCGGAATCTACAATGAGCAGTTCTTC. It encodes CASSSGTSGIYNEQFF.

The CDR3 region has the DNA TGTGCCAGCGGTTACCCTACGCAGTATTTT. This gives the protein CASGYPTQYF. The V and J genes are TRBV12-3 or TRBV12-4 and TRBJ2-3; D not resolved. The CDR3 loop spans 10 amino acids. Trimming removed 8 bases at V and 8 bases at J, with 8 bases between.

CDR3 loop: CASSTGPRAEAFF. CDR3 nucleotide sequence: TGTGCCAGCAGCACAGGCCCACGAGCTGAAGCTTTCTTT. The rearrangement links TRBV7-3 to TRBJ1-1; D might be TRBD1 (5 bases). Germline V gives CDR1 SGHTA, CDR2 FQGTGA. The CDR3 length is 13 residues. V was pared by 5 bases and J by 6 bases, with 13 bases between.

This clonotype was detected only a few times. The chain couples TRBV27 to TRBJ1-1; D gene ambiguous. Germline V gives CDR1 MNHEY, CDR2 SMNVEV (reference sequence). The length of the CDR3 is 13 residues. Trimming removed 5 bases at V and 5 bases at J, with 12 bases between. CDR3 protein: CASSTTVGTEAFF. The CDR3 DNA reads TGTGCCAGCAGTACTACAGTGGGAACTGAAGCTTTCTTT.

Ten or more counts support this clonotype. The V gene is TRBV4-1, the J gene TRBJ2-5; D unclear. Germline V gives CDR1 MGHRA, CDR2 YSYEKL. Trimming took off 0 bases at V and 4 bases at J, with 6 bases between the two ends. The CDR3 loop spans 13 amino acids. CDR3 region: CASSQERIETQYF. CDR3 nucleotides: TGCGCCAGCAGCCAAGAACGGATAGAGACCCAGTACTTC.

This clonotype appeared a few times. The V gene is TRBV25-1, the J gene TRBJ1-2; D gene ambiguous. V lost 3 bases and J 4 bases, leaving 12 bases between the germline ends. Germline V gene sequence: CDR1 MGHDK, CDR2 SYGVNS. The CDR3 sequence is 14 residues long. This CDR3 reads CASSDVASPYGYTF. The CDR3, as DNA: TGTGCCAGCAGTGATGTTGCAAGTCCCTATGGCTACACCTTC.

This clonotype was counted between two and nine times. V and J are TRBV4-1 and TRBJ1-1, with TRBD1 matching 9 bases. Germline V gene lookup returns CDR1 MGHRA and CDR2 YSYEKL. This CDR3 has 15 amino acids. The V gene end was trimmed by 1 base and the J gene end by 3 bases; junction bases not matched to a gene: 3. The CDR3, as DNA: TGCGCCAGCAGCCAAGTTAGGACAGGGGACACTGAAGCTTTCTTT. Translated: CASSQVRTGDTEAFF.